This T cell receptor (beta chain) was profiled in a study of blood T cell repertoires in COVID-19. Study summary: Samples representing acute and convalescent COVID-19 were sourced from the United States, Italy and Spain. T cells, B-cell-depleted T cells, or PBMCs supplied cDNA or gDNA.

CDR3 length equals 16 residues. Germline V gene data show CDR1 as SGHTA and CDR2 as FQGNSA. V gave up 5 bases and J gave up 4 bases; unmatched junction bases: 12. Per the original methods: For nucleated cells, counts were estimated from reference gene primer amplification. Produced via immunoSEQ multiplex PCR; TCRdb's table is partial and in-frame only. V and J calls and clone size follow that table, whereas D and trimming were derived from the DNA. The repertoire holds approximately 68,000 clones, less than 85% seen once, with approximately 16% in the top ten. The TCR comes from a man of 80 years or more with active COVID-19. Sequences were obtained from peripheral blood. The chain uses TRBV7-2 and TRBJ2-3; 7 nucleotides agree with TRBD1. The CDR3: CASSPQQGFNADTQYF. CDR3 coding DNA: TGTGCCAGCAGCCCACAACAGGGGTTTAACGCAGATACGCAGTATTTT.